The entry below gives a single TCR beta chain sequence along with its context. Its antigen specificity is not known. Per-base quality was not reported, and no clone a single base away is much larger than it. The library came from the immunoSEQ multiplex PCR assay. Deep sequencing of rearranged TCR beta loci, alongside multiparametric flow cytometry, was used to profile T cell repertoires. What TCRdb holds here is the immuneACCESS table cut down to in-frame rearrangements. Part of the clones is not present; checked against another copy, under half of the missing clones reflect an unresolved V gene, and the others are unexplained. Within this sample are about 40,000 clones, with 85% to 90% of them counted one time only. The ten largest account for about a tenth of the sample. This sample stems from a study of lymphopenia after photon versus proton radiotherapy (dated by TCRdb to between 2018 and 2020). Notes on the research overall: In patients with gastrointestinal tumors who developed high-grade lymphopenia, the study compared the immunological effects of photon radiation therapy with those of proton radiation therapy. The goal of the study was to describe how the two radiation modalities differ in their effects on the immune system. The cohort comprised roughly 20 patients with gastrointestinal tumors who received either photon or proton therapy and then developed lymphopenia.

CDR1 and CDR2 were assigned from the germline V gene as KGHSH and LQKENI. The CDR3 measures 14 amino acids from cysteine to phenylalanine. The DNA shown is the 42-base CDR3, in frame from base 1. V is reduced by 6 bases and J by 2 bases, leaving a spacing of 12 bases between them. The paper as a whole reports these results and caveats: After the lymphocyte count nadir, oligoclonal expansion, especially of CD8+ Temra cells, was observed in photon-treated repertoires, and the drop in diversity was driven by this expansion. Relative stability during treatment was observed in proton-treated patients, whereas loss of naive T cells and TCR diversity and gain of effector/memory populations were observed in photon-treated patients. Across the cohort, a larger post-nadir drop in TCR diversity was inversely correlated with overall survival time among patients who died. The authors looked at the survival association only in patients who died, and they framed better survival with proton therapy as a possibility rather than a demonstrated result.

The sequenced sample was peripheral blood, obtained from a patient treated with proton-based radiotherapy. The V and J genes are TRBV18 and TRBJ2-3; the D gene is possibly TRBD2, with 6 bases matching. The source of this sequence is a woman in her 70s with pancreatic cancer. Some clones in this sample may be carry-over from other donors' samples. The DNA sequence follows: TGTGCCAGCTCCCGCGGGGCAAACACAGATACGCAGTATTTT. It is translated as CASSRGANTDTQYF.